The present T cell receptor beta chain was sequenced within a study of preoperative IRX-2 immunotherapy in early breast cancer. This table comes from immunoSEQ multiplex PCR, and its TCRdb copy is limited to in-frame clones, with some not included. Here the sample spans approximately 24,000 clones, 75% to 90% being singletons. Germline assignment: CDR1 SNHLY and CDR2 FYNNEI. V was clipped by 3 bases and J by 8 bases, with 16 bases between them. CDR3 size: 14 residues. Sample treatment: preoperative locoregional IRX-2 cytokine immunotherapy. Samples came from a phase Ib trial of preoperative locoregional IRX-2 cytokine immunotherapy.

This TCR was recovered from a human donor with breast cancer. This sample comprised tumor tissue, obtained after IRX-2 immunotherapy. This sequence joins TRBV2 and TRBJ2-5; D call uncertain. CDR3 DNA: TGTGCCAGCAGTGACAGAACTAATGTCGGCACCCAGTACTTC. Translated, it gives CASSDRTNVGTQYF. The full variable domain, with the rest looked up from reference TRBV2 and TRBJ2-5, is EPEVTQTPSHQVTQMGQEVILRCVPISNHLYFYWYRQILGQKVEFLVSFYNNEISEKSEIFDDQFSVERPDGSNFTLKIRSTKLEDSAMYFCASSDRTNVGTQYFGPGTRLLVL.